These 12 T cell receptor beta chains were sequenced from one sample in a study of T cells expressing NK-cell markers. TCRdb reprocessed the 5' RACE reads and keeps a single row for each CDR3 protein, giving no DNA. This sample's table has about 460,000 distinct CDR3 sequences. Sequencing was performed on blood T cells: a sorted CD56 or NKG2C T cell subset, CD4+ or CD8+ T cells, or bulk PBMC T cells (not recorded which). Source of these receptors: a woman in her forties or fifties in good health.

CDR3 residues: CASSLGSGSPYNEQFF. The chain joins TRBV5-1 to TRBJ2-1; the D call of TRBD2 rests on TCRdb alone, since no DNA is present to check it. Looked up from germline, CDR1 is SGHRS and CDR2 is YFSETQ. The CDR3 has 16 residues.

The rearrangement uses TRBV19 and TRBJ1-2. The germline CDR1 and CDR2 sequences are LNHDA and SQIVND (reference sequence). The CDR3 extends over 12 amino acids. Here the CDR3 reads CASSVGVRGYTF.

CDR3 sequence reads: CASSPRGLQDTQYF. The J gene is TRBJ2-3, the V gene TRBV14. The CDR3 runs to 14 residues. The germline V gene encodes CDR1 SGHDN and CDR2 FVKESK.

The chain links TRBV9 to TRBJ2-1; TCRdb lists TRBD2, though no DNA is available to test this call. This CDR3 has 19 residues. Germline-derived CDR1 and CDR2 are SGDLS and YYNGEE. The CDR3 is CASSEQGFAAIAGGNEQFF.

The J gene is TRBJ1-4, the V gene TRBV5-1; the D gene TCRdb calls, TRBD1, cannot be checked with no DNA. The CDR3 has 13 amino acids. Germline V gene data show CDR1 as SGHRS and CDR2 as YFSETQ. The CDR3 here is CASSQAGAEKLFF.

The chain couples TRBV19 to TRBJ1-1; with no DNA, the TCRdb D assignment of TRBD1 cannot be verified. Germline loops: CDR1 LNHDA, CDR2 SQIVND (reference sequence). This CDR3 is built from 13 residues. The CDR3 is CASRGTQNTEAFF.

This chain connects TRBV7-9 to TRBJ2-1; no DNA is available, so the TRBD1 call from TCRdb remains unchecked. CDR1 SEHNR and CDR2 FQNEAQ come from the germline V gene (reference sequence). This CDR3 spans 12 amino acids. The CDR3 reads CASSFTGNEQFF.

The rearrangement links TRBV4-1 to TRBJ2-1; the TRBD1 assignment by TCRdb is unverifiable without DNA. The CDR3 loop spans 16 amino acids. CDR1 MGHRA and CDR2 YSYEKL come from the germline V gene. CDR3 loop: CASSQDPGQIYNEQFF.

The J gene is TRBJ2-2, the V gene TRBV24-1; TCRdb gives TRBD2 as the D gene, but with no DNA this cannot be confirmed. This CDR3 contains 17 residues. CDR1 KGHDR and CDR2 SFDVKD come from the germline V gene. CDR3 residues: CATGSLPAEANTGELFF.

This rearrangement joins TRBV20-1 to TRBJ2-2; the D call of TRBD1 rests on TCRdb alone, since no DNA is present to check it. Germline V gene lookup returns CDR1 DFQATT and CDR2 SNEGSKA (reference sequence). There are 15 residues in the CDR3. CDR3 region: CSASGGQGVTGELFF.

The CDR3 is CASSLGASEPQHF. The chain combines TRBV5-1 with TRBJ1-5. Germline V gene data show CDR1 as SGHRS and CDR2 as YFSETQ. CDR3 length: 13 residues. The complete variable domain, with remaining parts taken from reference TRBV5-1 and TRBJ1-5, reads KAGVTQTPRYLIKTRGQQVTLSCSPISGHRSVSWYQQTPGQGLQFLFEYFSETQRNKGNFPGRFSGRQFSNSRSEMNVSTLELGDSALYLCASSLGASEPQHFGDGTRLSIL.

The rearrangement joins TRBV4-2 to TRBJ2-5. This CDR3 contains 12 residues. Looked up from germline, CDR1 is LGHNA and CDR2 is YNFKEQ. This chain's CDR3 is CASSRSLETQYF.